The 5 T cell receptor beta chains below were found in one sample sequenced in a study of cytomegalovirus exposure and HLA in healthy donors. In the PCR, 60 Vbeta and 13 Jbeta primers were used. Using immunoSEQ multiplex PCR, the repertoire was profiled, and TCRdb retains in-frame clones only, with some absent. Of approximately 180,000 clones in the sample, roughly 68% were seen once. Sequencing used PBMCs. The receptors originated from a woman under 40 in good health and CMV-seronegative.

This chain joins TRBV6-1 and TRBJ1-5, with 8 nucleotides matching TRBD1. Unmatched junction bases numbered 9, after V lost 8 bases and J lost 6 bases. The CDR3 covers 14 residues. CDR1 and CDR2 from the germline V gene are MNHNS and SASEGT. In DNA, the CDR3 is TGTGCCAGCGAAACGGACAGGGTGGGTCAGCCCCAGCATTTT. Residues: CASETDRVGQPQHF.

V gene TRBV5-4 combines with J gene TRBJ2-1; weak D call: TRBD2 (6 bases). Trimming took 0 bases from V and 0 from J, leaving 10 bases between them. CDR1 is SGHNT, CDR2 YYREEE, per germline (reference sequence). CDR3 length: 16 residues. This CDR3 is CASSLAAGSSYNEQFF. For the CDR3, the DNA is TGTGCCAGCAGCTTGGCCGCGGGGAGCTCCTACAATGAGCAGTTCTTC. Looking up the rest from reference TRBV5-4 and TRBJ2-1 gives the full variable domain: ETGVTQSPTHLIKTRGQQVTLRCSSQSGHNTVSWYQQALGQGPQFIFQYYREEENGRGNFPPRFSGLQFPNYSSELNVNALELDDSALYLCASSLAAGSSYNEQFFGPGTRLTVL.

This clone was counted between two and nine times. The chain joins TRBV9 to TRBJ1-2; D gene uncertain. With 3 bases removed from V and 3 bases from J, the gap between germline ends came to 12 bases. This CDR3 has 14 residues. Germline assignment: CDR1 SGDLS and CDR2 YYNGEE. The chain's CDR3 is CASSAHLTDYGYTF. For the CDR3, the DNA is TGTGCCAGCAGCGCACACCTAACAGACTATGGCTACACCTTC.

In nucleotides, the CDR3 is TGTGCCAGCAGCGAACAGGGGCCGAGAGAGCAGTACTTC. This translates into CASSEQGPREQYF. The chain couples TRBV6-1 to TRBJ2-5; TRBD1 matches at 7 bases. Trimming took 6 bases from V and 11 from J; bases not matched to a gene: 12. The CDR3 covers 13 residues. Germline CDR1 reads MNHNS; CDR2 reads SASEGT.

This clone was observed a handful of times. CDR3 region: CASSLHSGTGGYTF. The CDR3 DNA reads TGTGCCAGCAGTTTACATTCCGGGACAGGGGGCTACACCTTC. J is TRBJ1-2 and V is TRBV27, with 9 nucleotides matching TRBD1. The junction had 6 bases not matched to a gene; V was cut back by 2 bases and J by 8 bases. The CDR3 covers 14 residues. CDR1 MNHEY and CDR2 SMNVEV come from the germline V gene (reference sequence).